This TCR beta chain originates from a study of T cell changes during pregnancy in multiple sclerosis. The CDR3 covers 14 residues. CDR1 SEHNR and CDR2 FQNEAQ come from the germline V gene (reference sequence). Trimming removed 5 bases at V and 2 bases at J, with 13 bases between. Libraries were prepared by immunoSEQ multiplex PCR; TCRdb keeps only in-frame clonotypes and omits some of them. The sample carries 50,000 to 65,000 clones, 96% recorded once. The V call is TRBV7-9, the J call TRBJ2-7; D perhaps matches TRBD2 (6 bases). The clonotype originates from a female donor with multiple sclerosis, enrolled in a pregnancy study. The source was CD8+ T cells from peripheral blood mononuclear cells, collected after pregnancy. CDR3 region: CASSRPGLTYEQYF. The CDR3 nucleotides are TGTGCCAGCAGCCGACCGGGACTGACCTACGAGCAGTACTTC.